This T cell receptor (beta chain) was identified during a study of blood T cells in healthy people across ages. This clonotype came up a few times. Germline CDR1 reads MNHEY; CDR2 reads SVGEGT. The CDR3 runs to 13 residues. The use of a sample-barcoded 5' primer and a J-beta primer mix characterized a second PCR of roughly 7 to 11 cycles. Researchers report that a template-switch adaptor with 12 random nucleotides tagged each cDNA molecule. MiXCR, run by TCRdb on the 5' RACE reads, gives a single entry per CDR3 protein. The table includes roughly 730,000 distinct CDR3 sequences, just over 55% detected once.

This chain connects TRBV6-2 or TRBV6-3 to TRBJ2-5; perhaps TRBD2 as D (5 bases). The J call may be mistaken, given a closer DNA end match to TRBJ2-7. This receptor was taken from a man aged 40-50 years in good health. Sequenced sample: blood. The CDR3 sequence is CASSWTGTYEQYF. DNA of the CDR3: TGTGCCAGCAGTTGGACTGGAACCTACGAGCAGTACTTC.